This T cell receptor beta chain was captured by sequencing in a study of shared clonotypes between healthy human individuals. Findings and caveats of the study: Enrolling few donors narrowed the genetic and exposure-history diversity that was represented.

Germline loops: CDR1 MDHEN, CDR2 SYDVKM. The CDR3 runs to 14 residues. V was shortened by 8 bases and J by 4 bases, with 18 bases between the two germline ends. Points on this clone: Its antigen remains unidentified.

Sequenced by immunoSEQ multiplex PCR; TCRdb stores in-frame clones only, minus some. The sample lists approximately 500,000 clones, around 96% occurring once. The V gene is TRBV28, the J gene TRBJ2-7; a weak D match, TRBD1 (6 bases). This clonotype was obtained from a woman aged 25 to 45 in good health. The sequenced sample consisted of naive CD4+ T cells sorted from blood. Subset indicated: CD45RA+ positively selected. CDR3 protein: CASRRQAKQYEQYF. CDR3 sequence (DNA): TGTGCCAGCCGTAGACAGGCCAAACAGTACGAGCAGTACTTC. Using reference TRBV28 and TRBJ2-7 for the parts outside the CDR3, the full variable domain is DVKVTQSSRYLVKRTGEKVFLECVQDMDHENMFWYRQDPGLGLRLIYFSYDVKMKEKGDIPEGYSVSREKKERFSLILESASTNQTSMYLCASRRQAKQYEQYFGPGTRLTVT.